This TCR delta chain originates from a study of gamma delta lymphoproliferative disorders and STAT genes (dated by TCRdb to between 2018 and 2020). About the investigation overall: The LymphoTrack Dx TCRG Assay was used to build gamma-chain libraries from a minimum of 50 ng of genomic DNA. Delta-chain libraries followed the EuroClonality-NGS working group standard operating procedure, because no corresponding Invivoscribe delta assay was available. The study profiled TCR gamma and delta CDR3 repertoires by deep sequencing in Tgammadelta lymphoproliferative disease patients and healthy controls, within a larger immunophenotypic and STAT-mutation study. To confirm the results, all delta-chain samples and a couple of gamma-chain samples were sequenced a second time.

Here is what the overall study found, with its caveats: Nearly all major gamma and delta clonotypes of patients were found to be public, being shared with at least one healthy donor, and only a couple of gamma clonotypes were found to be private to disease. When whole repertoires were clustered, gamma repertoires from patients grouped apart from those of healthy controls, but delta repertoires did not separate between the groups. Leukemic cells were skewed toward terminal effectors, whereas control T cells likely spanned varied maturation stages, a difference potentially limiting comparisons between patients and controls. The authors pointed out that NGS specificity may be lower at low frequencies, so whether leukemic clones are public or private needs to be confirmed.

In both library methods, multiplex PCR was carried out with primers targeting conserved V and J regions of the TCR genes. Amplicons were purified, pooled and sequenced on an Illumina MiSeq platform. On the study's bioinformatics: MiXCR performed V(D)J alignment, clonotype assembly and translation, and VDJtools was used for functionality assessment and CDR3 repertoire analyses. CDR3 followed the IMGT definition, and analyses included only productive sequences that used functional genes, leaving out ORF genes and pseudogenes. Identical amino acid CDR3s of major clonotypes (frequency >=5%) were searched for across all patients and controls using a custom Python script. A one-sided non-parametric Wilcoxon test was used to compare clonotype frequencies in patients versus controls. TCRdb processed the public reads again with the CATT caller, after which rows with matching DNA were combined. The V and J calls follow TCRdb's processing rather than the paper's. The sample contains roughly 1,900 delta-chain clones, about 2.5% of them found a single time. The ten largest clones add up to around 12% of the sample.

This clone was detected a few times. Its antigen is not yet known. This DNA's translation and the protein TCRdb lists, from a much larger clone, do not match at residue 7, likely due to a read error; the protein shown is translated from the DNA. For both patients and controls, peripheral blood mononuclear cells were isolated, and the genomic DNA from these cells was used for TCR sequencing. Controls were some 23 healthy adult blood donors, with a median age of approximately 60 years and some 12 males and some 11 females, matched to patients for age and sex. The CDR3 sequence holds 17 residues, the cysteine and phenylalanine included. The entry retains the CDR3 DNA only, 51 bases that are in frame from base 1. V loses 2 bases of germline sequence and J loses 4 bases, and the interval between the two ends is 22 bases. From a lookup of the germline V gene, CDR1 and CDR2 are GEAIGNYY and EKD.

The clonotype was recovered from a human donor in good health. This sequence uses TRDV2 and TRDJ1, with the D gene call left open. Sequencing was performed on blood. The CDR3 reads CACDRLRASVSYDKLIF. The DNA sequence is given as TGTGCCTGTGACAGACTGAGGGCCTCAGTTTCTTACGATAAACTCATCTTT.